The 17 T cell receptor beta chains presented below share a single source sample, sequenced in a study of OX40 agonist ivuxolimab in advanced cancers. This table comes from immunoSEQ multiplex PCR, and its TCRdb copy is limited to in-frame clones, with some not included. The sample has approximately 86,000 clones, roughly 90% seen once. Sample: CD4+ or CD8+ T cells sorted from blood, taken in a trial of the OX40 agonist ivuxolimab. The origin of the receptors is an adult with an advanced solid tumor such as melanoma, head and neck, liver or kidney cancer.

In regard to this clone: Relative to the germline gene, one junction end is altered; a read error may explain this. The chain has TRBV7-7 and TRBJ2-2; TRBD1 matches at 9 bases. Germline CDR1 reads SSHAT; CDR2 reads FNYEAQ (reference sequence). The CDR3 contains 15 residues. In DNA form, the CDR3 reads TGTGCTAGCAGCCCGGGACAGGGAAACACCGGGGAGCTGTTTTTT. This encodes CASSPGQGNTGELFF.

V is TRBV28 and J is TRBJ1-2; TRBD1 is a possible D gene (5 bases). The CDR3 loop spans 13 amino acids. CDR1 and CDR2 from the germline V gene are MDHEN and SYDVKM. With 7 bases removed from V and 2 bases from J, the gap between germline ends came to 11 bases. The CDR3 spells CASNYGGNYGYTF. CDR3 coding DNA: TGTGCCAGCAATTATGGGGGGAACTATGGCTACACCTTC.

As DNA, the CDR3 is TGTGCCAGCAGTCCTCAGGGTGTGAAGCAGTACTTC. It yields the protein CASSPQGVKQYF. The chain employs TRBV27 and TRBJ2-7, with D possibly TRBD1 on 5 matching bases. The V end was cut by 5 bases, the J end by 8 bases, with 13 bases between. Germline V gives CDR1 MNHEY, CDR2 SMNVEV (reference sequence). The CDR3 length is 12 residues.

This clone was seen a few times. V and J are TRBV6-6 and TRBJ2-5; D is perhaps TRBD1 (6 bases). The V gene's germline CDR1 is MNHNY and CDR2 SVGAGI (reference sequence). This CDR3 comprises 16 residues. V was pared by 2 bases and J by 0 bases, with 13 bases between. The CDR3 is CASSYERTEYQETQYF. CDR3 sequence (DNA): TGTGCCAGCAGTTACGAGAGGACAGAGTACCAAGAGACCCAGTACTTC.

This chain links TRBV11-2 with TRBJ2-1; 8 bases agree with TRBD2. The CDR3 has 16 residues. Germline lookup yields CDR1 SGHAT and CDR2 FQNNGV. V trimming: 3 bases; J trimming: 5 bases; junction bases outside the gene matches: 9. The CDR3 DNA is TGTGCCAGCAGCTTCACCCCGGGACTAGGGGACAATGAGCAGTTCTTC. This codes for CASSFTPGLGDNEQFF.

As DNA, the CDR3 is TGCGCCAGCAGCTTGGCCCCGGGGGGCACTGGAAACACCATATATTTT. It is translated as CASSLAPGGTGNTIYF. J is TRBJ1-3 and V is TRBV5-1; D possibly corresponds to TRBD1 (6 bases). Germline assignment: CDR1 SGHRS and CDR2 YFSETQ. V lost 0 bases and J lost 2, with 12 bases in between. The CDR3 extends over 16 amino acids.

CDR3: CASSRDRENEQFF. The CDR3 nucleotides read TGTGCCAGCAGTAGGGACAGGGAAAATGAGCAGTTCTTC. The rearrangement links TRBV6-5 to TRBJ2-1, with 9 bases lining up with TRBD1. The CDR3 runs 13 residues. The V and J ends lost 5 bases and 7 bases, in that order; junction bases with no gene match: 3. The V gene's germline CDR1 is MNHEY and CDR2 SVGAGI.

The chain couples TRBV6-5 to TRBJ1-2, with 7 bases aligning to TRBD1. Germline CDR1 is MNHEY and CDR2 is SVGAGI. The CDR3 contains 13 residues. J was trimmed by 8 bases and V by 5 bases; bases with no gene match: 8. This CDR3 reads CASSQTGSRGYTF. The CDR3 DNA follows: TGTGCCAGCAGTCAGACAGGGTCCCGGGGCTACACCTTC.

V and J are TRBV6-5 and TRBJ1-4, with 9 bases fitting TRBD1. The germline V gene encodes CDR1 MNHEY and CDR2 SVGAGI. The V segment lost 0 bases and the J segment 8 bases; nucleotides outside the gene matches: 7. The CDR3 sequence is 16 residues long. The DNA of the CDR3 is TGTGCCAGCAGTTACTCGAGGACAGGGGTGGGGGAAAAACTGTTTTTT. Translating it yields CASSYSRTGVGEKLFF.

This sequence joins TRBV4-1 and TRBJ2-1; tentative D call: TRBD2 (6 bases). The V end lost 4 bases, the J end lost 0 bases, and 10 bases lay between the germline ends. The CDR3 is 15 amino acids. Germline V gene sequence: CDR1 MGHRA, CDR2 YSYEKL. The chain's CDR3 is CASSLGTGSYNEQFF. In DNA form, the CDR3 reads TGCGCCAGCAGCCTCGGGACTGGCTCCTACAATGAGCAGTTCTTC.

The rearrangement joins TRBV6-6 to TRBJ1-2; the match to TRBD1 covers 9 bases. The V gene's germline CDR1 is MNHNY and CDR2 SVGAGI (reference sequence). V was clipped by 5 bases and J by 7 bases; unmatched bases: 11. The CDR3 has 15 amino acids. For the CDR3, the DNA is TGTGCCAGCAGTAGTACGACCACAGGGGGCGGTGGCTACACCTTC. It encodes CASSSTTTGGGGYTF.

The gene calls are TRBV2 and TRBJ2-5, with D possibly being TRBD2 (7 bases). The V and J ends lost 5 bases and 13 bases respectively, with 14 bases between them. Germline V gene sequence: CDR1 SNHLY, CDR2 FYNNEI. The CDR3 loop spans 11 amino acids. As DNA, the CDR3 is TGTGCCAGCAGTCCGGGGGGCCTAGGGTACTTC. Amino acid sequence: CASSPGGLGYF.

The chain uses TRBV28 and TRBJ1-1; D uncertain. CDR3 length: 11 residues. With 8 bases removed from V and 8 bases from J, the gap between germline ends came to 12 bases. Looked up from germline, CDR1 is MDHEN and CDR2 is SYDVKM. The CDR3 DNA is TGTGCCAGCCGCGGACTGAAAGAAGCTTTCTTT. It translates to CASRGLKEAFF.

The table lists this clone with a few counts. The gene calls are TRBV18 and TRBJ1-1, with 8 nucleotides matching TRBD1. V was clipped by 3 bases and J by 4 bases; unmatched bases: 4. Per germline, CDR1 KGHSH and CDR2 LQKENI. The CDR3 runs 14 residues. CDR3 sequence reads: CASSPNTGGTEAFF. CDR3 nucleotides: TGTGCCAGCTCACCGAATACAGGGGGCACTGAAGCTTTCTTT.

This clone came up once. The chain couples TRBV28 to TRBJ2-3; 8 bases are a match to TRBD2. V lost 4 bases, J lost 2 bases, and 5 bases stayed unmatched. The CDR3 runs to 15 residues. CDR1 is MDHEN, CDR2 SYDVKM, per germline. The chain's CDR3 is CASSSLAGTTDTQYF. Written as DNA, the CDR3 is TGTGCCAGCAGTTCTTTAGCGGGAACCACAGATACGCAGTATTTT.

In DNA form, the CDR3 reads TGTGCCAGCAGTTACTCAAGGACAGGGAATGAAAAACTGTTTTTT. It encodes CASSYSRTGNEKLFF. This chain uses TRBV6-5 with TRBJ1-4, with 8 bases that match TRBD1. The CDR3 extends over 15 amino acids. The V gene's germline CDR1 is MNHEY and CDR2 SVGAGI. Losses at the gene ends were 0 bases for V and 5 bases for J; bases not matched to a gene: 2.

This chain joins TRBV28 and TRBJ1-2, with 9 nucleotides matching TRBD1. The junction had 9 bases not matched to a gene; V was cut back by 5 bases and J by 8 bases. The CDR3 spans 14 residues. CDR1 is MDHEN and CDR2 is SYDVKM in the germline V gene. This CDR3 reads CASSPPDRGLGYTF. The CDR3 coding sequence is TGTGCCAGCAGTCCGCCGGACAGGGGACTCGGCTACACCTTC.